This T cell receptor (beta chain) stems from a study of blood T cells in healthy people across ages. The CDR3 has 14 amino acids. The V gene end was trimmed by 5 bases and the J gene end by 7 bases; junction bases not matched to a gene: 4. CDR1 is SEHNR and CDR2 is FQNEAQ in the germline V gene (reference sequence). This clonotype appeared once. The antigen is undetermined. With a J-beta primer mix and a sample-barcoded 5' primer, a second PCR ran 7 to 11 cycles. The template-switch adaptor was a 5' adaptor with 12 random nucleotides. It tagged each cDNA molecule. TCRdb called the 5' RACE reads again in MiXCR, with one record for every CDR3 protein. The data show approximately 350,000 distinct CDR3 sequences, approximately 47% seen once. General study points: Estimates based on one million T cells were treated as lower bounds. Diversity was higher, and naive CD4+ cells more numerous, in long-lived donors than in aged donors.

Per sample, at least 5 micrograms of total RNA were extracted. The receptor was derived from a man aged 60 to 75 in good health. The chain links TRBV7-9 to TRBJ1-6; 8 nucleotides agree with TRBD1. Sequenced: blood. CDR3 sequence: CASSLNRGNSPLHF. The CDR3, as DNA: TGTGCCAGCAGCCTCAACAGGGGGAATTCACCCCTCCACTTT.